What follows describes a single T cell receptor (beta chain). Its antigen is undetermined. The source of the sample is a study of T-cell memory formation after mild COVID-19. Study-level background: The two donors had largely donor-specific TCR clusters. Regarding the study as a whole: There was a balanced CD4/CD8 profile in clones contracting day 15 to 85, and later expanders leaned CD4+. Pre-infection memory harbored some responding clones, suggesting cross-reactive memory joined. CD4+ contracting clones were found mainly in CM and EM, and CD8+ ones in EMRA.

This CDR3 spans 15 amino acids. The trim removed 3 bases at V and 4 bases at J, leaving 5 bases unmatched. CDR1 is SGHTA and CDR2 is FQGNSA in the germline V gene. TCRdb itself ran the 5' RACE reads through MiXCR, one entry per CDR3 protein. The sample consists of around 340,000 distinct CDR3 sequences, around 14% of them appearing once. The sequencing sample was made of PBMCs or a T cell subset sorted from them (not recorded which). The chain has TRBV7-2 and TRBJ1-4, with 7 bases identical to TRBD1. This clonotype was sampled from a man younger than 35 who had mild COVID-19 (a few samples of this study predate the infection). Cell type and time point are not known. In DNA, the CDR3 is TGTGCCAGCAGCTTGAGGAACAGGGGTAATGAAAAACTGTTTTTT. Translated, it gives CASSLRNRGNEKLFF. Complete variable domain (other parts from reference TRBV7-2 and TRBJ1-4): GAGVSQSPSNKVTEKGKDVELRCDPISGHTALYWYRQSLGQGLEFLIYFQGNSAPDKSGLPSDRFSAERTGGSVSTLTIQRTQQEDSAVYLCASSLRNRGNEKLFFGSGTQLSVL.